This entry features one T cell receptor (beta chain) sequence. Its specificity is not known. 5'RACE template switching added a universal primer site and UMIs to TCR cDNA. In TCRdb, the 5' RACE reads were re-called with MiXCR into one record per CDR3 protein. The sample has roughly 400,000 distinct CDR3 sequences; roughly a sixth are singletons. The sample originates from a study of T cells after yellow fever vaccination. Findings of the study overall: The secondary response showed a weaker magnitude and a faster peak, day 5 versus 15. Any FACS-sorted repertoire could hold abundant clonotypes that contaminate it from the bulk population. Overall, a small share of clonotypes was seen in both CD4 and CD8 compartments.

Sequenced here: PBMCs, sampled before the yellow fever booster vaccination. The sequence was collected from a young man who received the YFV17D yellow fever vaccine.

CDR3 bases: TGCGCCAGCAGGAAGGCGGGCACAGATACGCAGTATTTT. The encoded protein is CASRKAGTDTQYF. The chain couples TRBV5-1 to TRBJ2-3; D is uncertain. Germline V gene data show CDR1 as SGHRS and CDR2 as YFSETQ. V lost 5 bases and J lost 1, with 8 bases in between. The CDR3 length is 13 residues.